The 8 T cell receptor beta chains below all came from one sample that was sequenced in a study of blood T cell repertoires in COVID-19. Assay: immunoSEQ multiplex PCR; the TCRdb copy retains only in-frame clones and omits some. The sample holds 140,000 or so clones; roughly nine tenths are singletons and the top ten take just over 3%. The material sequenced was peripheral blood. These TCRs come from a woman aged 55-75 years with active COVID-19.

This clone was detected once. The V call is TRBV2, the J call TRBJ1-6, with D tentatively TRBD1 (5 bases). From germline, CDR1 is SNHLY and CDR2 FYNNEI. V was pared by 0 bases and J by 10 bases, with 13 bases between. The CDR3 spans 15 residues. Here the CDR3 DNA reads TGTGCCAGCAGTGAAGCTCAAGGGGCCAGGTCACCCCTCCACTTT. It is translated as CASSEAQGARSPLHF.

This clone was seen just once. The CDR3 nucleotides are TGTGCCAGCAGCATCCAGGGGGCCGATAATTCACCCCTCCACTTT. Residues: CASSIQGADNSPLHF. This sequence joins TRBV28 and TRBJ1-6, with 8 bases matching TRBD1. V lost 6 bases, J lost 5 bases, and 6 bases stayed unmatched. Germline CDR1 is MDHEN and CDR2 is SYDVKM. CDR3 length equals 15 residues.

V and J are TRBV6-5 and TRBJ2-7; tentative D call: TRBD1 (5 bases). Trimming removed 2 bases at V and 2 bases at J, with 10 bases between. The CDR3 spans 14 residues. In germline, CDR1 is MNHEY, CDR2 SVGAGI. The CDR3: CASSYGAEPYEQYF. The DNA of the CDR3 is TGTGCCAGCAGTTACGGGGCGGAGCCCTACGAGCAGTACTTC.

Here the CDR3 DNA reads TGTGCCAGCACACAGGGGGAACTGTATGGCTACACCTTC. It translates to CASTQGELYGYTF. This chain uses TRBV6-6 with TRBJ1-2, with TRBD1 identical over 8 bases. V lost 7 bases to trimming and J lost 5 bases; unmatched junction nucleotides: 6. Germline V gene data show CDR1 as MNHNY and CDR2 as SVGAGI (reference sequence). The length of the CDR3 is 13 residues.

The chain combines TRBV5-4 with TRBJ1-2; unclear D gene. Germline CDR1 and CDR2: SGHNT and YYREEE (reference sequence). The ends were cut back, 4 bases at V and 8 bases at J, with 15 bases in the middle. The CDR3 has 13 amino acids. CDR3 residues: CASSDVYFPGYTF. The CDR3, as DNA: TGTGCCAGCAGCGATGTGTACTTTCCGGGCTACACCTTC. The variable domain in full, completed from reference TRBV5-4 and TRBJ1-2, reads ETGVTQSPTHLIKTRGQQVTLRCSSQSGHNTVSWYQQALGQGPQFIFQYYREEENGRGNFPPRFSGLQFPNYSSELNVNALELDDSALYLCASSDVYFPGYTFGSGTRLTVV.

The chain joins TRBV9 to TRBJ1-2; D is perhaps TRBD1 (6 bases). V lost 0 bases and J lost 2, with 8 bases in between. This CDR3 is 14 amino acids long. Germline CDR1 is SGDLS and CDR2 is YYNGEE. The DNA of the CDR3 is TGTGCCAGCAGCGTAGAGACAGGCAACTATGGCTACACCTTC. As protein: CASSVETGNYGYTF.

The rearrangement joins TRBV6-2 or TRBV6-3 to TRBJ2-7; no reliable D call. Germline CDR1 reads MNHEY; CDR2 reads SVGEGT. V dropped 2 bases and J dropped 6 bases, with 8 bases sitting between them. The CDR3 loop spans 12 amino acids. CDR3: CASSYQRLEQYF. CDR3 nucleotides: TGTGCCAGCAGTTACCAGCGTCTCGAGCAGTACTTC.

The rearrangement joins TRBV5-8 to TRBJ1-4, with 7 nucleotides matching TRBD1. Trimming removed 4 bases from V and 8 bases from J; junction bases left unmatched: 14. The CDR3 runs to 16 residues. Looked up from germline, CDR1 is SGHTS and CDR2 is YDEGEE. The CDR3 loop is CASSLKGAQGREKLFF. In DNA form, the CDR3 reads TGTGCCAGCAGCCTAAAGGGGGCGCAGGGGCGGGAAAAACTGTTTTTT.